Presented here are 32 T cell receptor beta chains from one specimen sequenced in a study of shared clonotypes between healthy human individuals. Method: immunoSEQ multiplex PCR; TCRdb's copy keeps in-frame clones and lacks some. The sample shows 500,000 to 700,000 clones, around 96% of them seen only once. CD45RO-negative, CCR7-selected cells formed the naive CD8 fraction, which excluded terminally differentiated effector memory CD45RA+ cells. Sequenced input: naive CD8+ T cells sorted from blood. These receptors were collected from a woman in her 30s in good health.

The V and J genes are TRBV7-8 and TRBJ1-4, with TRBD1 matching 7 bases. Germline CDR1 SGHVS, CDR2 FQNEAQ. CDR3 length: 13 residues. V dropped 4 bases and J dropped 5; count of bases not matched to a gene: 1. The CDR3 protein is CASSSGGNEKLFF. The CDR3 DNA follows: TGTGCCAGCAGCTCAGGGGGGAATGAAAAACTGTTTTTT.

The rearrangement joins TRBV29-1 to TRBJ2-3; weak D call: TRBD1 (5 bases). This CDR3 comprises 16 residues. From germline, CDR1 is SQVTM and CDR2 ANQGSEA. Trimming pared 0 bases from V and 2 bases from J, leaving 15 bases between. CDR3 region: CSVEDQDKPNTDTQYF. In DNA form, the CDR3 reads TGCAGCGTTGAAGATCAGGACAAGCCGAACACAGATACGCAGTATTTT.

The CDR3 DNA sequence: TGTGCCAGCTCACCATACTACAGGGGGCCAACTAATGAAAAACTGTTTTTT. Amino acids: CASSPYYRGPTNEKLFF. The V call is TRBV18, the J call TRBJ1-4, with TRBD1 identical over 9 bases. This CDR3 comprises 17 residues. CDR1 is KGHSH and CDR2 is LQKENI in the germline V gene. Trimming at V came to 2 bases and at J to 0 bases, leaving 4 bases not matched to a gene.

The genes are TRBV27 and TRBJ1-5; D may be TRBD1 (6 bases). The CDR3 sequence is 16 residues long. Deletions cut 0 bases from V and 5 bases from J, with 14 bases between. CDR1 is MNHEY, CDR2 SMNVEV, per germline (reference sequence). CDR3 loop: CASSLSAGAKYQPQHF. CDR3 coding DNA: TGTGCCAGCAGTTTATCAGCAGGGGCGAAGTATCAGCCCCAGCATTTT.

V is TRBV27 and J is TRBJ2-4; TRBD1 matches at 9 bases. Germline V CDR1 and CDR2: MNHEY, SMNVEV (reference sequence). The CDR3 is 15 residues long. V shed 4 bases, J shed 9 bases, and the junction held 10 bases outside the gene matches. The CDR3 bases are TGTGCCAGCAGTTCGCTCACAGGGGGCGCAGGCATTCAGTACTTC. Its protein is CASSSLTGGAGIQYF.

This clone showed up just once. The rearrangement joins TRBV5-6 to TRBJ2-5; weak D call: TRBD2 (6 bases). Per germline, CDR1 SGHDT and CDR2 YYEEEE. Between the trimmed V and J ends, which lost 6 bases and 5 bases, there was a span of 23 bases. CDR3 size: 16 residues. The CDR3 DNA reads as TGTGCCAGCAATAAACCATTTGCGGGCGGGGTGGAGACCCAGTACTTC. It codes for CASNKPFAGGVETQYF.

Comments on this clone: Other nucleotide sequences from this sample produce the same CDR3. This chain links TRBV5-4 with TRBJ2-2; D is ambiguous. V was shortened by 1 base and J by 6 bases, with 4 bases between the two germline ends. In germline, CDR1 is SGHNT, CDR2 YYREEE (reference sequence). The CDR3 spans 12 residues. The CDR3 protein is CASSLRSGELFF. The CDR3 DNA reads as TGTGCCAGCAGCTTGAGGTCCGGGGAGCTGTTTTTT.

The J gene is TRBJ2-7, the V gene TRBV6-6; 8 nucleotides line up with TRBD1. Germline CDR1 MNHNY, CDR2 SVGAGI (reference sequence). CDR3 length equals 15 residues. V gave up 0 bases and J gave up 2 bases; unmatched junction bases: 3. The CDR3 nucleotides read TGTGCCAGCAGTTACTCGGGACAGGCAACCTACGAGCAGTACTTC. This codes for CASSYSGQATYEQYF.

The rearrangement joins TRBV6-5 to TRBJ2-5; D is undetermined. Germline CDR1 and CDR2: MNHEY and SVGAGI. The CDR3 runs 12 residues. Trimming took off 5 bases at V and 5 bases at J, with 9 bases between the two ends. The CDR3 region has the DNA TGTGCCAGCAGTACCGATCCGGAGACCCAGTACTTC. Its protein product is CASSTDPETQYF.

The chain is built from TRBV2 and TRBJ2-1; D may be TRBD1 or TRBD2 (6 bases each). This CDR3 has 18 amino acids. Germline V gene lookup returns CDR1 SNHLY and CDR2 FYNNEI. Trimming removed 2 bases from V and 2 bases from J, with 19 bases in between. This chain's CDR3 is CASSESWVGGGTYNEQFF. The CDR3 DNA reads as TGTGCCAGCAGTGAATCTTGGGTCGGAGGGGGGACCTACAATGAGCAGTTCTTC.

The CDR3 loop reads CASNGGTKTYEQYF. The CDR3 DNA reads as TGTGCCAGCAATGGAGGGACAAAAACCTACGAGCAGTACTTC. The chain combines TRBV28 with TRBJ2-7, with D perhaps given as TRBD1 or TRBD2 (6 bases each). Trimming left V 7 bases short and J 2 bases short, with 15 bases between. This CDR3 is built from 14 residues. Per the germline V gene, CDR1 is MDHEN and CDR2 is SYDVKM.

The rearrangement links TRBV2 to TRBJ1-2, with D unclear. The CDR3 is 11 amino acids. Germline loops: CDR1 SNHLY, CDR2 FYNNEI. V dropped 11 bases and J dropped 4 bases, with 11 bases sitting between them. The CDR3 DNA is TGTGCCCGCACAGATTCCTATGGCTACACCTTC. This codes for CARTDSYGYTF.

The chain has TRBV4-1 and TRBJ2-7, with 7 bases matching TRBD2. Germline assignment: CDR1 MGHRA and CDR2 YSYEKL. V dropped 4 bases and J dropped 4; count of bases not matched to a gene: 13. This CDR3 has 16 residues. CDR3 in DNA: TGCGCCAGCAGCCGGTCTAGCGGACCCCCGGTGTACGAGCAGTACTTC. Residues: CASSRSSGPPVYEQYF.

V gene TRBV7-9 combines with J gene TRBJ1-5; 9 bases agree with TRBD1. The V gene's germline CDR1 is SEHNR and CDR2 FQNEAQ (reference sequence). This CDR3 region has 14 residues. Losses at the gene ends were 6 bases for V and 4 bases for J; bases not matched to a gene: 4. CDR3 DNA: TGTGCCAGCAGGGCTGGGACAGGGAATCAGCCCCAGCATTTT. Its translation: CASRAGTGNQPQHF.

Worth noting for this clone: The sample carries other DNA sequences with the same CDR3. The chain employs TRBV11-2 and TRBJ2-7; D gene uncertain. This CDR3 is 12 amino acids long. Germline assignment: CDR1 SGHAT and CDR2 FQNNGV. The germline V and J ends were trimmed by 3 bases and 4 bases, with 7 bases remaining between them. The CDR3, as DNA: TGTGCCAGCAGCTTCCTAGGTTACGAGCAGTACTTC. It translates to CASSFLGYEQYF. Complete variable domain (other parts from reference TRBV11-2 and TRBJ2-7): EAGVAQSPRYKIIEKRQSVAFWCNPISGHATLYWYQQILGQGPKLLIQFQNNGVVDDSQLPKDRFSAERLKGVDSTLKIQPAKLEDSAVYLCASSFLGYEQYFGPGTRLTVT.

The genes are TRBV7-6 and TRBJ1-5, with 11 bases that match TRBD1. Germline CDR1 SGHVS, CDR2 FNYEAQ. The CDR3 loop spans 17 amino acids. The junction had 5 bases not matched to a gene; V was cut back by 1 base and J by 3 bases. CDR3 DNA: TGTGCCAGCAGCTTAGGTGGGACAGGGGGGATCAATCAGCCCCAGCATTTT. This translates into CASSLGGTGGINQPQHF.

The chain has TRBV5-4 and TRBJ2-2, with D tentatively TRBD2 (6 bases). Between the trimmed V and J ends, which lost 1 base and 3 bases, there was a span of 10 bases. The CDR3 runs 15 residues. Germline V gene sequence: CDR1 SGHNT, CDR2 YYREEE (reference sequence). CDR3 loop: CASSLISGDTGELFF. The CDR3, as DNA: TGTGCCAGCAGCTTGATTAGCGGAGACACCGGGGAGCTGTTTTTT.

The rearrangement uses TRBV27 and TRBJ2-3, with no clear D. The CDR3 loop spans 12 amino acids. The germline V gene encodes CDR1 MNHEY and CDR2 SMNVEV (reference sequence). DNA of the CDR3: TGTGCACCTAGTTCGTCTATCGATACGCAGTATTTT. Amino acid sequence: CAPSSSIDTQYF.

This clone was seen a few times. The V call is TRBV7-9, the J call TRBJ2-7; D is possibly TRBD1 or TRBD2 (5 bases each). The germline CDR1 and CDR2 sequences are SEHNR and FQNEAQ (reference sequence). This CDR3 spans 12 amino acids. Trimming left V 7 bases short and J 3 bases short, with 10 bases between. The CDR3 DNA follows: TGTGCCAGCACCGGGGCGGGCTACGAGCAGTACTTC. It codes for CASTGAGYEQYF.

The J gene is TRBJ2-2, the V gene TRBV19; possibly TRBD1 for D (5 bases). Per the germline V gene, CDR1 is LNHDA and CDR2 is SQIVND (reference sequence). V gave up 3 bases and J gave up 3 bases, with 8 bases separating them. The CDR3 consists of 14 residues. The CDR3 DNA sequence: TGTGCCAGTAGTATGTTCAGGGACACCGGGGAGCTGTTTTTT. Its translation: CASSMFRDTGELFF.

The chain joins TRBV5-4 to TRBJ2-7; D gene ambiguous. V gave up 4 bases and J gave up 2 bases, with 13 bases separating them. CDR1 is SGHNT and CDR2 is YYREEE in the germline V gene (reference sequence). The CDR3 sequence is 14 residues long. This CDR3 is CASSIRVPPYEQYF. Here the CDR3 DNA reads TGTGCCAGCAGCATAAGGGTGCCCCCCTACGAGCAGTACTTC.

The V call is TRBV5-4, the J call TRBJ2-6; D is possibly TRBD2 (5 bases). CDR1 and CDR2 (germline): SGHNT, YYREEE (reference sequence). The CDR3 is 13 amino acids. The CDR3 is CAGGISGANVLTF. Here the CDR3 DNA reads TGTGCAGGAGGCATCTCTGGGGCCAACGTCCTGACTTTC.

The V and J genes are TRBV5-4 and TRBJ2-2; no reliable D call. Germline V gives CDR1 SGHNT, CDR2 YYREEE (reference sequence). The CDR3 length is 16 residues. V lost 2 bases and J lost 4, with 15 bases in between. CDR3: CASSFDDFAVTGELFF. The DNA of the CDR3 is TGTGCCAGCAGCTTCGATGACTTTGCGGTCACCGGGGAGCTGTTTTTT.

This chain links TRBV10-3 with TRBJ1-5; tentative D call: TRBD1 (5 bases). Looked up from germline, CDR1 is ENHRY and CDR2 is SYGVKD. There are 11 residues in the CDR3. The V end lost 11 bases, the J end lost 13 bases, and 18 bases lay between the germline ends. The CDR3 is CAVGRGSGQHF. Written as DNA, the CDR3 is TGTGCCGTCGGCCGGGGCTCTGGTCAGCATTTT.

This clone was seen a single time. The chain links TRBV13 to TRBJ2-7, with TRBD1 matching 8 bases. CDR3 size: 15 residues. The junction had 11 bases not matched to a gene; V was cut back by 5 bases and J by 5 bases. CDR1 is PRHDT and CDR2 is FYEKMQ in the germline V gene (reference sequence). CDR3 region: CASSPMTGARDEQYF. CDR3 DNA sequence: TGTGCCAGCAGCCCTATGACAGGGGCGCGGGACGAGCAGTACTTC.

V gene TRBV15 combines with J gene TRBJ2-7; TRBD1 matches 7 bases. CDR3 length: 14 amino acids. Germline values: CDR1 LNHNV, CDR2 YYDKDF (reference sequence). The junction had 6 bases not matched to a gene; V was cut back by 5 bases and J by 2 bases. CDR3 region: CATSEQGYAYEQYF. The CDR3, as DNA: TGTGCCACCAGCGAACAGGGGTATGCCTACGAGCAGTACTTC. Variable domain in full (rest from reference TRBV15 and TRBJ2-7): DAMVIQNPRYQVTQFGKPVTLSCSQTLNHNVMYWYQQKSSQAPKLLFHYYDKDFNNEADTPDNFQSRRPNTSFCFLDIRSPGLGDTAMYLCATSEQGYAYEQYFGPGTRLTVT.

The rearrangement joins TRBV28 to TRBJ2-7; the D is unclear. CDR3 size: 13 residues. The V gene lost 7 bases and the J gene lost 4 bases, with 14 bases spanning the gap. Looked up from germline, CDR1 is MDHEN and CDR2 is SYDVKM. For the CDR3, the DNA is TGTGCCAGCAATCACCGTGACGTATACGAGCAGTACTTC. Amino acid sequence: CASNHRDVYEQYF.

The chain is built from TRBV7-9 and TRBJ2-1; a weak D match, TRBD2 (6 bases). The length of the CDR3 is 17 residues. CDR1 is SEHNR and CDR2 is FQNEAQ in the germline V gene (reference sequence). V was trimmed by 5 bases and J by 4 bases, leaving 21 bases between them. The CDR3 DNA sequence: TGTGCCAGCAGCATCGGACTGGAGGGTGCGGGGTACAATGAGCAGTTCTTC. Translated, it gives CASSIGLEGAGYNEQFF.

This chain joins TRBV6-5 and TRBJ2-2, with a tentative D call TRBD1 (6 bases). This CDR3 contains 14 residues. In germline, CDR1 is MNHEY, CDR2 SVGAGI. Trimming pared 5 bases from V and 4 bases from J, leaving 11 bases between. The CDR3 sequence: CASSPDSFTGELFF. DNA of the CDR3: TGTGCCAGCAGTCCGGACAGCTTCACCGGGGAGCTGTTTTTT.

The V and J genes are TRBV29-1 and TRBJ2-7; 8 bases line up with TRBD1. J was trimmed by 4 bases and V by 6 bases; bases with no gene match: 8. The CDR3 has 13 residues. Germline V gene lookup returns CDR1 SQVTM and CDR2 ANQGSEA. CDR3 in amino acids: CSVGGTGPYEQYF. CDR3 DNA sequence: TGCAGCGTAGGGGGGACAGGACCTTACGAGCAGTACTTC.

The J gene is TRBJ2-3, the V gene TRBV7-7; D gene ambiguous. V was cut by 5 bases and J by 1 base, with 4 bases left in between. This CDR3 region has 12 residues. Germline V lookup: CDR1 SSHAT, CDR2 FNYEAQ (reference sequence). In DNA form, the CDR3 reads TGTGCCAGCAGCGACGGCACAGATACGCAGTATTTT. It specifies CASSDGTDTQYF.

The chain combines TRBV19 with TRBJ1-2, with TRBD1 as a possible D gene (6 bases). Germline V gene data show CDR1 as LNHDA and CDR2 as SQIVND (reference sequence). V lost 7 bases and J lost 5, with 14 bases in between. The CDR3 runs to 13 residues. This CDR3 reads CASTDETGYGYTF. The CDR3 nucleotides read TGTGCCAGTACCGACGAAACAGGGTATGGCTACACCTTC.